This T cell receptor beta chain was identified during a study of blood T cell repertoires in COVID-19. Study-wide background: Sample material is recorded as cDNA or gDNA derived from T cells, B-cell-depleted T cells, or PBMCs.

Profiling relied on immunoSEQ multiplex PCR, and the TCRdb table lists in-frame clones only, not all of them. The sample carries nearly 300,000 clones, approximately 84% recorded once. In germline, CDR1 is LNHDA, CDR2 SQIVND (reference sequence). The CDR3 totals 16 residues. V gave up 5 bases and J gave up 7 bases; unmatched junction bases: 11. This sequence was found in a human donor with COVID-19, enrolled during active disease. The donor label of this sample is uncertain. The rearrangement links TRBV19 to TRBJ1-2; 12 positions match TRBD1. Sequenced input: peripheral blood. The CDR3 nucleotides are TGTGCCAGTAGTGCCACCGGGACAGGGGGCGCTGGTGGCTACACCTTC. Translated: CASSATGTGGAGGYTF.